This passage covers 15 T cell receptor beta chains from one sample sequenced in a study of blood T cell repertoires in COVID-19. Only in-frame clones appear in the TCRdb table, and some are missing; sequencing was by immunoSEQ multiplex PCR. The profile covers under 300,000 clones, with roughly 88% appearing a single time and 2% to 2.5% taken by the ten largest. The sample consisted of PBMCs or T cells enriched from blood (not recorded which). The receptors originated from a woman between 40 and 50 years old with acute COVID-19.

The chain employs TRBV19 and TRBJ2-1; 7 bases line up with TRBD1. The ends lost 2 bases at V and 4 bases at J; junction bases unmatched: 2. Per the germline V gene, CDR1 is LNHDA and CDR2 is SQIVND (reference sequence). The CDR3 extends over 14 amino acids. The CDR3 sequence is CASSIKGAYNEQFF. The CDR3 nucleotides read TGTGCCAGTAGTATAAAGGGGGCGTACAATGAGCAGTTCTTC.

This chain links TRBV24-1 with TRBJ1-4; TRBD1 matches 9 bases. Trimming removed 6 bases from V and 10 bases from J; junction bases left unmatched: 5. The CDR3 sequence is 13 residues long. Per the germline V gene, CDR1 is KGHDR and CDR2 is SFDVKD. CDR3 amino acids: CATSPTGGGKLFF. The CDR3 DNA sequence: TGTGCCACCAGTCCGACAGGGGGAGGAAAACTGTTTTTT.

The chain carries TRBV7-6 and TRBJ2-1, with 10 bases matching TRBD2. The CDR3 totals 15 residues. The V gene end was trimmed by 3 bases and the J gene end by 9 bases; junction bases not matched to a gene: 8. CDR1 is SGHVS and CDR2 is FNYEAQ in the germline V gene. CDR3 amino acids: CASSFQAGGPGEQFF. For the CDR3, the DNA is TGTGCCAGCAGCTTCCAAGCGGGAGGGCCCGGTGAGCAGTTCTTC.

The chain uses TRBV2 and TRBJ2-5; the D gene is possibly TRBD1 (6 bases). CDR1 and CDR2 from the germline V gene are SNHLY and FYNNEI. This CDR3 comprises 15 residues. The V gene lost 3 bases and the J gene lost 4 bases, with 15 bases spanning the gap. The CDR3 bases are TGTGCCAGCAGTGATATGGGACAAAACGGAGAGACCCAGTACTTC. Its protein is CASSDMGQNGETQYF.

The chain links TRBV6-2 or TRBV6-3 to TRBJ2-3; D is perhaps TRBD2 (5 bases). The CDR3 totals 16 residues. V dropped 4 bases and J dropped 6 bases, with 20 bases sitting between them. Germline V gene lookup returns CDR1 MNHEY and CDR2 SVGEGT. The CDR3 DNA follows: TGTGCCAGCAGTTTTTCCGAGACTAATGCACATGATACGCAGTATTTT. It codes for CASSFSETNAHDTQYF.

This sequence joins TRBV11-2 and TRBJ1-1; D is perhaps TRBD1 (6 bases). The CDR3 totals 12 residues. Looked up from germline, CDR1 is SGHAT and CDR2 is FQNNGV. The V end lost 1 base, the J end lost 11 bases, and 11 bases lay between the germline ends. CDR3 sequence (DNA): TGTGCCAGCAGCTTAGGCGACAGGACCGCTTTCTTT. Translating gives CASSLGDRTAFF.

The V call is TRBV5-1, the J call TRBJ2-2; 8 positions agree with TRBD1. The CDR3 sequence is 15 residues long. V lost 4 bases, J lost 7 bases, and 9 bases stayed unmatched. Germline lookup yields CDR1 SGHRS and CDR2 YFSETQ. In DNA, the CDR3 is TGCGCCAGCAGCGCGTCAGGGGGCCTGGGCGGGGAGCTGTTTTTT. Its translation: CASSASGGLGGELFF.

The V call is TRBV19, the J call TRBJ1-5, with D maybe TRBD1 (6 bases). The CDR3 extends over 12 amino acids. V dropped 10 bases and J dropped 4 bases, with 11 bases sitting between them. Germline CDR1 is LNHDA and CDR2 is SQIVND (reference sequence). CDR3 in amino acids: CATGGLNQPQHF. CDR3 sequence (DNA): TGTGCCACCGGGGGGCTTAATCAGCCCCAGCATTTT. Full variable domain (missing parts from reference TRBV19 and TRBJ1-5): DGGITQSPKYLFRKEGQNVTLSCEQNLNHDAMYWYRQDPGQGLRLIYYSQIVNDFQKGDIAEGYSVSREKKESFPLTVTSAQKNPTAFYLCATGGLNQPQHFGDGTRLSIL.

This chain joins TRBV10-3 and TRBJ2-7, with TRBD2 matching over 9 bases. V was pared by 5 bases and J by 9 bases, with 8 bases of the junction left unmatched. The length of the CDR3 is 13 residues. Germline V gives CDR1 ENHRY, CDR2 SYGVKD. CDR3 protein: CAISRLAASGQYV. CDR3 DNA sequence: TGTGCCATCAGTAGACTAGCGGCCAGCGGGCAGTACGTC.

The V and J genes are TRBV15 and TRBJ1-2; no reliable D call. The length of the CDR3 is 15 residues. V was shortened by 0 bases and J by 6 bases, with 14 bases between the two germline ends. Germline lookup yields CDR1 LNHNV and CDR2 YYDKDF (reference sequence). CDR3 region: CATSRDRLGSHGYTF. In nucleotides, the CDR3 is TGTGCCACCAGCAGAGATCGGTTGGGCAGCCATGGCTACACCTTC. The variable domain in full, completed from reference TRBV15 and TRBJ1-2, reads DAMVIQNPRYQVTQFGKPVTLSCSQTLNHNVMYWYQQKSSQAPKLLFHYYDKDFNNEADTPDNFQSRRPNTSFCFLDIRSPGLGDTAMYLCATSRDRLGSHGYTFGSGTRLTVV.

The chain has TRBV3-1 (or the pseudogene TRBV3-2) and TRBJ2-2; 9 nucleotides align to TRBD1. This CDR3 comprises 15 residues. Germline V gives CDR1 LGHDT, CDR2 YNNKEL (reference sequence). J lost 3 bases, V lost 1 base, and 0 bases had no gene match. The CDR3 loop reads CASSQGDRDTGELFF. The DNA for the CDR3 is TGTGCCAGCAGCCAAGGGGACAGGGACACCGGGGAGCTGTTTTTT.

This sequence joins TRBV7-2 and TRBJ2-5, with 7 bases that match TRBD1. The J segment lost 4 bases and the V segment lost 0 bases, leaving 8 bases of the junction unmatched. The CDR3 covers 16 residues. Germline V gives CDR1 SGHTA, CDR2 FQGNSA. CDR3 bases: TGTGCCAGCAGCTTAGCCCTAAGACAGGGTCGAGAGACCCAGTACTTC. This gives the protein CASSLALRQGRETQYF.

The chain uses TRBV7-2 and TRBJ2-7, with 10 positions matching TRBD2. Germline V gene lookup returns CDR1 SGHTA and CDR2 FQGNSA. With 2 bases clipped from V and 2 bases from J, the junction kept 3 bases outside the gene matches. This CDR3 spans 15 amino acids. CDR3 sequence (DNA): TGTGCCAGCAGCTTACTAGCGGGGGATACCTACGAGCAGTACTTC. Encoded protein: CASSLLAGDTYEQYF.

The chain couples TRBV4-1 to TRBJ1-1, with 11 bases aligning to TRBD1. The CDR3 has 14 residues. Germline V CDR1 and CDR2: MGHRA, YSYEKL. V gave up 3 bases and J gave up 6 bases; unmatched junction bases: 3. CDR3 loop: CASSQRTGGAEAFF. CDR3 DNA: TGCGCCAGCAGCCAGAGGACAGGGGGCGCTGAAGCTTTCTTT.

V usage is TRBV2 and J usage is TRBJ1-1; TRBD1 agrees at 8 bases. Germline CDR1 reads SNHLY; CDR2 reads FYNNEI. The CDR3 has 13 amino acids. Trimming at V came to 10 bases and at J to 0 bases, leaving 4 bases not matched to a gene. The DNA of the CDR3 is TGTGCCACCGGGACAGGTTTGAACACTGAAGCTTTCTTT. It encodes CATGTGLNTEAFF.